This T cell receptor (beta chain) was sequenced during a study of identifying expanded T cells in peripheral blood. Study observations and caveats: Technical replicates showed around 1.1 changed clones; around 2 weeks 15 to 20; four weeks 19. Two-week clone count variance significantly increased as total template count grew.

About this clone: Its matching antigen is unknown.

Sequencing was performed with immunoSEQ multiplex PCR; in TCRdb, only in-frame clones are kept and a portion is missing. Altogether some 120,000 clones are present, about 80% being singletons, with the ten largest covering 3.3%. Deletions cut 3 bases from V and 1 base from J, with 7 bases between. CDR1 and CDR2 (germline): MGHRA, YSYEKL. The CDR3 spans 14 residues. Healthy donors had no documented immune events, such as infections, while sampled. The rearrangement links TRBV4-1 to TRBJ2-4, with D perhaps TRBD1 (5 bases). Sample: blood. The sequence came from a person between 18 and 75 years old in good health. The CDR3 coding sequence is TGCGCCAGCAGCCAGGGGCCCGCCAAAAACATTCAGTACTTC. Translated: CASSQGPAKNIQYF.